These 28 T cell receptor beta chains were all obtained from the same sample, sequenced in a study of blood T cell repertoires in COVID-19. Method: immunoSEQ multiplex PCR; TCRdb's copy keeps in-frame clones and lacks some. Of a few hundred thousand clones in the sample, about 80% were seen once. Sequencing used peripheral blood. These receptors all stem from a man under 40 who had recovered from COVID-19.

The chain joins TRBV12-3 or TRBV12-4 to TRBJ1-1; weak D call: TRBD1 (5 bases). V shed 6 bases and J shed 6 bases, with 8 bases lying between them. This CDR3 has 11 residues. The CDR3 DNA reads TGTGCCAGCAGCTACAGGTCTGAAGCTTTCTTT. The encoded protein is CASSYRSEAFF.

The genes are TRBV7-9 and TRBJ2-2; perhaps TRBD1 as D (6 bases). Germline assignment: CDR1 SEHNR and CDR2 FQNEAQ (reference sequence). Trimming stripped 4 bases from V and 4 bases from J, with 13 bases between. CDR3 length: 15 residues. The CDR3 protein is CASSWRQDPTGELFF. The CDR3 DNA sequence: TGTGCCAGCAGCTGGCGACAGGATCCCACCGGGGAGCTGTTTTTT.

The table lists this clone with a count of one. The V and J genes are TRBV14 and TRBJ2-7, with 10 bases aligning to TRBD2. Germline CDR1 reads SGHDN; CDR2 reads FVKESK. This CDR3 contains 15 residues. After removal of 4 bases from V and 2 bases from J, the junction contained 5 bases not matched to a gene. CDR3 sequence reads: CASSRIAGGTYEQYF. The CDR3 DNA follows: TGTGCCAGCAGCCGAATAGCGGGGGGTACCTACGAGCAGTACTTC.

J is TRBJ1-2 and V is TRBV18; D unclear. The CDR3 has 15 residues. Per germline, CDR1 KGHSH and CDR2 LQKENI. V was cut by 5 bases and J by 1 base, with 14 bases left in between. CDR3: CASSARERSNYGYTF. The CDR3 DNA follows: TGTGCCAGCTCAGCCCGGGAAAGGAGTAACTATGGCTACACCTTC. Drawing the rest from reference TRBV18 and TRBJ1-2, the complete variable domain is NAGVMQNPRHLVRRRGQEARLRCSPMKGHSHVYWYRQLPEEGLKFMVYLQKENIIDESGMPKERFSAEFPKEGPSILRIQQVVRGDSAAYFCASSARERSNYGYTFGSGTRLTVV.

V is TRBV29-1 and J is TRBJ1-6; tentative D call: TRBD1 (6 bases). Germline V lookup: CDR1 SQVTM, CDR2 ANQGSEA. V dropped 5 bases and J dropped 6 bases, with 11 bases sitting between them. The CDR3 runs to 13 residues. CDR3: CSVTQGSNSPLHF. For the CDR3, the DNA is TGCAGCGTTACACAGGGTTCTAATTCACCCCTCCACTTT.

V gene TRBV7-9 combines with J gene TRBJ2-7, with D perhaps TRBD1 (5 bases). Germline CDR1 reads SEHNR; CDR2 reads FQNEAQ (reference sequence). Trimming cost V 5 bases and J 3 bases, with 17 bases left between them. This CDR3 has 15 residues. This CDR3 reads CASSGAHGAFYEQYF. For the CDR3, the DNA is TGTGCCAGCAGCGGGGCCCATGGGGCATTCTACGAGCAGTACTTC.

The chain couples TRBV28 to TRBJ2-5; D remains ambiguous. Per germline, CDR1 MDHEN and CDR2 SYDVKM. The CDR3 length is 16 residues. Trimming left V 3 bases short and J 1 base short, with 15 bases between. The CDR3, as DNA: TGTGCCAGCAGTTTTAATCTAGGAGCAGCCCAAGAGACCCAGTACTTC. The encoded protein is CASSFNLGAAQETQYF.

This rearrangement joins TRBV13 to TRBJ2-7, with D possibly being TRBD2 (6 bases). The V gene's germline CDR1 is PRHDT and CDR2 FYEKMQ (reference sequence). This CDR3 region has 14 residues. Trimming pared 5 bases from V and 0 bases from J, leaving 11 bases between. CDR3 sequence reads: CASSRGGASYEQYF. As DNA, the CDR3 is TGTGCCAGCAGCCGAGGAGGGGCCTCCTACGAGCAGTACTTC. Filled out from reference TRBV13 and TRBJ2-7, the complete variable domain reads AAGVIQSPRHLIKEKRETATLKCYPIPRHDTVYWYQQGPGQDPQFLISFYEKMQSDKGSIPDRFSAQQFSDYHSELNMSSLELGDSALYFCASSRGGASYEQYFGPGTRLTVT.

V gene TRBV5-1 combines with J gene TRBJ1-5, with D perhaps TRBD1 (5 bases). Germline V gene data show CDR1 as SGHRS and CDR2 as YFSETQ. V was cut by 0 bases and J by 1 base, with 8 bases left in between. This CDR3 contains 15 residues. The CDR3 protein is CASSLAGESNQPQHF. As DNA, the CDR3 is TGCGCCAGCAGCTTGGCGGGGGAAAGCAATCAGCCCCAGCATTTT.

In nucleotides, the CDR3 is TGCAGCGGCTCCGGGGGGACTGAAGCTTTCTTT. Protein product: CSGSGGTEAFF. This chain links TRBV20-1 with TRBJ1-1, with a tentative D call TRBD1 (5 bases). This CDR3 has 11 amino acids. Germline V CDR1 and CDR2: DFQATT, SNEGSKA (reference sequence).

The chain couples TRBV28 to TRBJ2-3; tentatively, D is TRBD2 (6 bases). This CDR3 is 15 amino acids long. Trimming took 2 bases from V and 1 from J, leaving 10 bases between them. The germline CDR1 and CDR2 sequences are MDHEN and SYDVKM. CDR3 sequence reads: CASSLGGVGTDTQYF. The CDR3 DNA follows: TGTGCCAGCAGTTTAGGCGGGGTCGGCACAGATACGCAGTATTTT.

V gene TRBV11-2 combines with J gene TRBJ1-3; a weak D match, TRBD1 (5 bases). The germline V and J ends were trimmed by 5 bases and 4 bases, with 9 bases remaining between them. CDR3 length: 13 amino acids. Per germline, CDR1 SGHAT and CDR2 FQNNGV. CDR3 DNA: TGTGCCAGCAGCCCCCAGGGCGGAAACACCATATATTTT. Its protein product is CASSPQGGNTIYF.

This clone showed up just a few times. CDR3 in amino acids: CASSRMGHGRAPLHF. CDR3 bases: TGTGCCAGCAGCAGAATGGGACACGGGCGGGCACCCCTCCACTTT. V usage is TRBV5-4 and J usage is TRBJ1-6, with D possibly TRBD1 on 6 matching bases. The germline CDR1 and CDR2 sequences are SGHNT and YYREEE (reference sequence). The length of the CDR3 is 15 residues. V was trimmed by 4 bases and J by 11 bases, leaving 19 bases between them.

The rearrangement links TRBV19 to TRBJ1-4, with 12 positions matching TRBD1. Unmatched junction bases numbered 18, after V lost 6 bases and J lost 7 bases. Germline-derived CDR1 and CDR2 are LNHDA and SQIVND (reference sequence). The CDR3 extends over 19 amino acids. DNA of the CDR3: TGTGCCAGTAGCAAACAACGGCCGGGACAGGGGGCCTTTAGTGAAAAACTGTTTTTT. This codes for CASSKQRPGQGAFSEKLFF.

The CDR3 DNA follows: TGTGCCAGCAGTTATATTTCCGACAGATTGACTGAAGCTTTCTTT. This sequence encodes CASSYISDRLTEAFF. The chain has TRBV6-5 and TRBJ1-1; a weak D match, TRBD1 (5 bases). V was cut by 3 bases and J by 5 bases, with 16 bases left in between. The CDR3 runs to 15 residues. The germline CDR1 and CDR2 sequences are MNHEY and SVGAGI.

The chain carries TRBV29-1 and TRBJ1-1; a weak D match, TRBD1 (6 bases). V shed 3 bases and J shed 2 bases, with 19 bases lying between them. Germline V lookup: CDR1 SQVTM, CDR2 ANQGSEA. The CDR3 loop spans 16 amino acids. CDR3 nucleotides: TGCAGCGTTGAGTTGTCCCGGGACACCCTCAACACTGAAGCTTTCTTT. Residues: CSVELSRDTLNTEAFF.

The rearrangement uses TRBV5-1 and TRBJ1-4; TRBD1 aligns across 7 bases. This CDR3 is built from 15 residues. The V segment lost 2 bases and the J segment 5 bases; nucleotides outside the gene matches: 6. Per germline, CDR1 SGHRS and CDR2 YFSETQ. The CDR3 is CASSFGTGENEKLFF. CDR3 nucleotides: TGCGCCAGCAGCTTTGGAACAGGGGAAAATGAAAAACTGTTTTTT.

This chain connects TRBV6-5 to TRBJ2-1; TRBD2 matches at 11 bases. The length of the CDR3 is 15 residues. The germline V gene has CDR1 MNHEY and CDR2 SVGAGI. V dropped 5 bases and J dropped 6; count of bases not matched to a gene: 6. CDR3 sequence reads: CASSRVLAGVNEQFF. Written as DNA, the CDR3 is TGTGCCAGCAGTCGGGTACTAGCGGGGGTCAATGAGCAGTTCTTC.

This sequence joins TRBV12-5 and TRBJ1-6; no definite D call. CDR1 and CDR2 (germline): LGHNT, FRNRAP. The CDR3 contains 16 residues. V dropped 2 bases and J dropped 6 bases, with 14 bases sitting between them. CDR3 sequence reads: CASGLYPRLRNSPLHF. CDR3 in DNA: TGTGCTAGTGGTTTGTACCCCAGGCTTCGTAATTCACCCCTCCACTTT.

The chain combines TRBV12-3 or TRBV12-4 with TRBJ2-7; TRBD1 matches at 7 bases. The CDR3 runs 13 residues. V trimming: 3 bases; J trimming: 5 bases; junction bases outside the gene matches: 4. CDR3 protein: CASSFSGQDEQYF. The CDR3 DNA is TGTGCCAGCAGTTTTTCCGGACAGGACGAGCAGTACTTC.

The V gene is TRBV27, the J gene TRBJ1-3, with D possibly matching TRBD1 (6 bases). This CDR3 is 17 amino acids long. Trimming shortened V by 6 bases and J by 0 bases, and 18 bases separated the two germline ends. Germline V lookup: CDR1 MNHEY, CDR2 SMNVEV (reference sequence). As DNA, the CDR3 is TGTGCCAGCAGACCCTGGGGGGGCGGAGTCTCTGGAAACACCATATATTTT. Translating it yields CASRPWGGGVSGNTIYF.

The rearrangement joins TRBV2 to TRBJ2-1; 7 positions agree with TRBD1. The junction had 5 bases not matched to a gene; V was cut back by 4 bases and J by 5 bases. The CDR3 spans 14 residues. The germline CDR1 and CDR2 sequences are SNHLY and FYNNEI. The DNA of the CDR3 is TGTGCCAGCAGTGGAACCGGGACAGACAATGAGCAGTTCTTC. Protein product: CASSGTGTDNEQFF.

CDR3 nucleotides: TGTGCCAGCAGCTCACAGGGGGCGAACACTGAAGCTTTCTTT. Protein product: CASSSQGANTEAFF. The chain links TRBV7-2 to TRBJ1-1, with TRBD1 matching 9 bases. CDR1 SGHTA and CDR2 FQGNSA come from the germline V gene. With 4 bases clipped from V and 1 base from J, the junction kept 1 base outside the gene matches. The CDR3 is made up of 14 amino acids.

In this sample, this clone turned up once. The rearrangement links TRBV7-9 to TRBJ1-2; TRBD1 matches 8 bases. This CDR3 is built from 15 residues. V lost 1 base to trimming and J lost 7 bases; unmatched junction nucleotides: 8. Germline CDR1 and CDR2: SEHNR and FQNEAQ (reference sequence). The DNA of the CDR3 is TGTGCCAGCAGCTTAGTTGGTAGGACAGGGTTTGGCTACACCTTC. Protein sequence: CASSLVGRTGFGYTF.

The J gene is TRBJ2-5, the V gene TRBV2; no clear D. The germline V and J ends were trimmed by 4 bases and 4 bases, with 7 bases remaining between them. This CDR3 comprises 12 residues. Germline lookup yields CDR1 SNHLY and CDR2 FYNNEI. CDR3 region: CASSVTGETQYF. The DNA of the CDR3 is TGTGCCAGCAGTGTGACTGGAGAGACCCAGTACTTC.

This clone showed up just once. In DNA form, the CDR3 reads TGTGCCAGCAGCGTAGATAGCCAAGGGGCCCAGTACTTC. The encoded protein is CASSVDSQGAQYF. The chain couples TRBV9 to TRBJ2-5; possible D gene TRBD1, 5 bases. The germline gives CDR1 SGDLS, CDR2 YYNGEE. V lost 0 bases and J lost 9, with 12 bases in between. The CDR3 is 13 amino acids.

The chain recombines TRBV4-1 with TRBJ1-2; D not resolved. This CDR3 has 16 amino acids. From germline, CDR1 is MGHRA and CDR2 YSYEKL. V lost 0 bases, J lost 0 bases, and 11 bases lay in between. CDR3 coding DNA: TGCGCCAGCAGCCAAGAGGGCGGCGGGGCTAACTATGGCTACACCTTC. Amino acids: CASSQEGGGANYGYTF.

This clone was seen just once. This sequence joins TRBV2 and TRBJ1-3; TRBD1 might be the D (5 bases). V lost 6 bases to trimming and J lost 4 bases, with 19 bases between them. In germline, CDR1 is SNHLY, CDR2 FYNNEI. This CDR3 is built from 16 residues. CDR3 residues: CASSRWGVVDGNTIYF. CDR3 in DNA: TGTGCCAGCAGCAGGTGGGGGGTAGTCGACGGAAACACCATATATTTT.